This entry lists 3 T cell receptor beta chains sequenced from one sample in a study of cytomegalovirus exposure and HLA in healthy donors. Both 60 Vbeta primers and 13 Jbeta primers went into the PCR. Produced via immunoSEQ multiplex PCR; TCRdb's table is partial and in-frame only. The sample shows approximately 170,000 clones, roughly 79% of them seen only once. The sequencing input was PBMCs. The receptor source for this set is a man younger than 30 in good health and CMV-seropositive.

V gene TRBV4-3 combines with J gene TRBJ2-7; 8 bases align to TRBD2. Germline assignment: CDR1 LGHNA and CDR2 YSLEER. V was pared by 0 bases and J by 4 bases, with 11 bases of the junction left unmatched. This CDR3 is 17 amino acids long. CDR3 bases: TGCGCCAGCAGCCAAGAAGGGCCAGCGGGAGCTTCGTACGAGCAGTACTTC. Its protein product is CASSQEGPAGASYEQYF.

The chain is built from TRBV5-6 and TRBJ1-2, with D perhaps TRBD1 (5 bases). CDR3 size: 14 residues. Trimming removed 0 bases from V and 4 bases from J, with 10 bases in between. Germline V lookup: CDR1 SGHDT, CDR2 YYEEEE. The CDR3 here is CASSLARARYGYTF. In DNA form, the CDR3 reads TGTGCCAGCAGCTTGGCCAGGGCTCGCTATGGCTACACCTTC.

The chain has TRBV29-1 and TRBJ2-5; 10 nucleotides match TRBD1. CDR1 and CDR2 (germline): SQVTM, ANQGSEA. V shed 7 bases, J shed 2 bases, and the junction held 10 bases outside the gene matches. This CDR3 region has 15 residues. The CDR3 bases are TGCAGCGCGAGGATTGGACAGGGGGTTCAAGAGACCCAGTACTTC. It translates to CSARIGQGVQETQYF.